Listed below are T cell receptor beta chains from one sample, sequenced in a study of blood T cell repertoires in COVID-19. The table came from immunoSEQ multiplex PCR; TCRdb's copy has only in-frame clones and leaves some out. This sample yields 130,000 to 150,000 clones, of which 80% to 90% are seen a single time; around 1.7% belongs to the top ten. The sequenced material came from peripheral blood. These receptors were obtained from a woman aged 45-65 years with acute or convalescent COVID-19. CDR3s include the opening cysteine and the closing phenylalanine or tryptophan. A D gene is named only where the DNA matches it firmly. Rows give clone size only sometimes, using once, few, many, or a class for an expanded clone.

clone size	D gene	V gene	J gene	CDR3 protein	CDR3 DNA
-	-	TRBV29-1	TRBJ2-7	CSVEDTYEQYF	TGCAGCGTTGAAGATACCTACGAGCAGTACTTC
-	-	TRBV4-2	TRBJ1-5	CASSQDEGGAQPQHF	TGTGCCAGCAGCCAAGATGAGGGGGGGGCCCAGCCCCAGCATTTT
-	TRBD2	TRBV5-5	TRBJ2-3	CASSLQLSAGGPPITDTQYF	TGTGCCAGCAGCTTACAACTCTCAGCGGGAGGGCCCCCTATAACAGATACGCAGTATTTT
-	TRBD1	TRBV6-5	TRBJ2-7	CATLGTGRYEQYF	TGTGCCACCCTGGGGACAGGGAGGTACGAGCAGTACTTC
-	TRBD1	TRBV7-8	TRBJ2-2	CASSFRTGNTGELFF	TGTGCCAGCAGCTTTCGGACAGGGAACACCGGGGAGCTGTTTTTT
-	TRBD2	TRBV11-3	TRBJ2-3	CASSLGTSDRTDTQYF	TGTGCCAGCAGCTTGGGGACTAGCGACCGCACAGATACGCAGTATTTT
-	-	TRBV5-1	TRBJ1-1	CASSLGAGIQAEAFF	TGCGCCAGCAGCTTGGGGGCAGGTATACAAGCTGAAGCTTTCTTT
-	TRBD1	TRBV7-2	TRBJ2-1	CASSPRQGEQFF	TGTGCCAGCAGCCCCCGACAGGGGGAACAGTTCTTC
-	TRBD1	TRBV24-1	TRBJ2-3	CATSDSAGQGSPTDTQYF	TGTGCCACCAGTGATTCCGCGGGACAGGGGTCCCCGACAGATACGCAGTATTTT
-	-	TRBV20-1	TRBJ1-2	CSAPPDIGYTF	TGCAGTGCCCCCCCGGACATTGGCTACACCTTC
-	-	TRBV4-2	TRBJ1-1	CASSQALLRSGTEAFF	TGTGCCAGCAGCCAAGCTTTATTGAGGTCCGGCACTGAAGCTTTCTTT
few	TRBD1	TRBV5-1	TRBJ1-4	CASSPDRALNEKLFF	TGCGCCAGCAGCCCTGACAGGGCTCTTAATGAAAAACTGTTTTTT
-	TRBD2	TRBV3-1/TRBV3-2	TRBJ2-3	CASRPLAGRGTDTQYF	TGTGCCAGCCGACCACTAGCGGGAAGGGGGACAGATACGCAGTATTTT
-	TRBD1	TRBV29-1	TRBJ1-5	CSVVGQDLNQPQHF	TGCAGCGTTGTGGGACAGGACTTGAATCAGCCCCAGCATTTT
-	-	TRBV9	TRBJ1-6	CASSVDSRAHGLHF	TGTGCCAGCAGCGTCGACAGTAGGGCGCACGGCCTCCACTTT
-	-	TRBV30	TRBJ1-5	CAWSVESSDQPQHF	TGTGCCTGGAGTGTTGAGAGTTCGGATCAGCCCCAGCATTTT
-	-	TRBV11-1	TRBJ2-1	CASSASLYNEQFF	TGTGCCAGCAGCGCCTCACTATACAATGAGCAGTTCTTC
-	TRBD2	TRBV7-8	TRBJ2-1	CASSLRGRTSDYNEQFF	TGTGCCAGCAGCTTAAGGGGCCGGACTAGCGACTACAATGAGCAGTTCTTC
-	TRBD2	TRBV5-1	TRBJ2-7	CASSLGGTSGAYEQYF	TGCGCCAGCAGCTTGGGTGGGACTAGCGGGGCCTACGAGCAGTACTTC
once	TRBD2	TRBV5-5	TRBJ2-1	CASSTVAGVSSNEQFF	TGTGCCAGCAGCACCGTAGCGGGAGTGTCGTCCAATGAGCAGTTCTTC
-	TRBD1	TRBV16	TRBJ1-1	CASSQSPTGALTEAFF	TGTGCCAGCAGCCAATCTCCGACAGGGGCTCTGACTGAAGCTTTCTTT
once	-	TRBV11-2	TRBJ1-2	CASSFSLTDGYTF	TGTGCCAGCAGCTTTTCCCTAACGGATGGCTACACCTTC
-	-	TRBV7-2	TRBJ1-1	CASSSARFVGRAFF	TGTGCCAGCAGCTCCGCCCGCTTCGTTGGGAGAGCTTTCTTT
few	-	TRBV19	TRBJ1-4	CASSAYPGVTNEKLFF	TGTGCCAGTAGTGCTTACCCGGGGGTAACTAATGAAAAACTGTTTTTT
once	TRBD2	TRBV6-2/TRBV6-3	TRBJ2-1	CASSYPTGLEYNEQFF	TGTGCCAGCAGTTACCCTACGGGACTAGAATACAATGAGCAGTTCTTC
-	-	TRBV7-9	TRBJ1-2	CASSLATILGYTF	TGTGCCAGCAGCTTAGCGACAATCCTCGGCTACACCTTC
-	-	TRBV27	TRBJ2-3	CASSLAGTDTQYF	TGTGCCAGCAGTTTGGCGGGCACAGATACGCAGTATTTT
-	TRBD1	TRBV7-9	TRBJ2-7	CASSDGQGSDEQYF	TGTGCCAGCAGCGATGGACAGGGTTCGGACGAGCAGTACTTC
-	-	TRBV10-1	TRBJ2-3	CASSEQRGAGITDTQYF	TGCGCCAGCAGTGAGCAGCGCGGGGCAGGGATCACAGATACGCAGTATTTT
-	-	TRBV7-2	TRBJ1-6	CASSLGAGDYNSPLHF	TGTGCCAGCAGCTTAGGGGCAGGGGATTATAATTCACCCCTCCACTTT
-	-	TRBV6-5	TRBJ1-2	CASMSPGNYGYTF	TGTGCCAGCATGAGTCCGGGAAACTATGGCTACACCTTC
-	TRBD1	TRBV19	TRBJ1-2	CASSIYGTGEDGYTF	TGTGCCAGTAGTATCTACGGGACAGGGGAAGATGGCTACACCTTC
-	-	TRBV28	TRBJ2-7	CASNTGGVYEQYF	TGTGCCAGCAACACAGGGGGGGTCTACGAGCAGTACTTC
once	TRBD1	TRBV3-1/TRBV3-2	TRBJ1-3	CASSQDPKLRGQWGNTIYF	TGTGCCAGCAGCCAAGATCCGAAGTTAAGGGGGCAGTGGGGAAACACCATATATTTT
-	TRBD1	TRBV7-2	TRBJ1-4	CASSRQGAANEKLFF	TGTGCCAGCAGCAGACAGGGGGCCGCTAATGAAAAACTGTTTTTT
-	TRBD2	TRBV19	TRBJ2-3	CASSIGKLAVDTQYF	TGTGCCAGTAGTATAGGTAAACTAGCGGTAGATACGCAGTATTTT
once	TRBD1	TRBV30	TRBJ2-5	CAWSVSGTGGETQYF	TGTGCCTGGAGTGTTTCCGGGACAGGTGGAGAGACCCAGTACTTC